This T cell receptor (beta chain) stems from a study of blood T cells in healthy people across ages. Study-level points and caveats: While age rose, TCR beta diversity per million T cells dropped in a roughly linear way. Long-lived donors carried more naive CD4+ cells and greater diversity than aged donors.

In regard to this clonotype: Antigen specificity is unknown.

A J-beta primer mix and a sample-barcoded 5' primer were used in a second PCR of roughly 6 to 11 cycles. TCRdb analysed the 5' RACE reads with MiXCR anew, one entry per CDR3 protein. The sample has about 680,000 distinct CDR3 sequences; roughly 49% are singletons. Drawn from each donor were 7.5 to 10 milliliters of peripheral blood. PBMCs, at least 7 million per sample, were isolated. This sequence originates from a woman between 55 and 75 years old in good health. The source material was blood.

CDR3 loop: CASSKRGSGANVLTF. CDR3 bases: TGTGCCAGCAGCAAAAGGGGTTCTGGGGCCAACGTCCTGACTTTC. This rearrangement joins TRBV28 to TRBJ2-6; D perhaps matches TRBD1 (5 bases). There are 15 residues in the CDR3. CDR1 MDHEN and CDR2 SYDVKM come from the germline V gene. Trimming left V 6 bases short and J 1 base short, with 10 bases between.